These T cell receptor beta chains were read from a single sample in a study of blood T cell repertoires in COVID-19. Only in-frame clones appear in the TCRdb table, and some are missing; sequencing was by immunoSEQ multiplex PCR. The table lists around 190,000 clones, around 89% of them singletons. Sequenced sample: peripheral blood. These receptors all come from a man in his late teens or twenties who had recovered from COVID-19. The CDR3 runs from the conserved cysteine through the conserved F or W. A D gene is named only where the DNA matches it firmly. Rows give clone size only sometimes, using once, few, many, or a class for an expanded clone.

V: TRBV6-5
size: .
D: .
J: TRBJ1-5
CDR3: CASSPHDRHQPQHF
DNA: TGTGCCAGCAGTCCTCACGACAGACATCAGCCCCAGCATTTT

V: TRBV7-2
size: .
D: TRBD1
J: TRBJ1-3
CDR3: CASSPNRGHSGNTIYF
DNA: TGTGCCAGCAGCCCAAACAGGGGCCACTCTGGAAACACCATATATTTT

V: TRBV9
size: .
D: .
J: TRBJ2-2
CDR3: CASSPWTPNTGELFF
DNA: TGTGCCAGCAGCCCCTGGACTCCGAACACCGGGGAGCTGTTTTTT

V: TRBV6-5
size: .
D: TRBD2
J: TRBJ2-1
CDR3: CASSYSGSNNEQFF
DNA: TGTGCCAGCAGTTATAGCGGGAGTAACAATGAGCAGTTCTTC

V: TRBV19
size: .
D: TRBD2
J: TRBJ2-3
CDR3: CASSMGSGGVTYTQYF
DNA: TGTGCCAGTAGTATGGGATCGGGAGGAGTCACATATACGCAGTATTTT

V: TRBV2
size: .
D: TRBD2
J: TRBJ2-2
CDR3: CASSPPAGAVNTGELFF
DNA: TGTGCCAGCAGTCCCCCAGCGGGAGCAGTTAACACCGGGGAGCTGTTTTTT

V: TRBV6-2/TRBV6-3
size: .
D: .
J: TRBJ1-2
CDR3: CASSQGYGYTF
DNA: TGTGCCAGCAGTCAGGGTTATGGCTACACCTTC

V: TRBV7-9
size: .
D: .
J: TRBJ2-5
CDR3: CASSYLLGQETQYF
DNA: TGTGCCAGCAGCTATCTACTCGGGCAAGAGACCCAGTACTTC

V: TRBV18
size: .
D: .
J: TRBJ2-1
CDR3: CASSPLRERDNEQFF
DNA: TGTGCCAGCTCACCACTTCGGGAGAGAGACAATGAGCAGTTCTTC

V: TRBV12-3/TRBV12-4
size: .
D: .
J: TRBJ1-1
CDR3: CASTWGRYEAFF
DNA: TGTGCCAGCACCTGGGGGAGGTATGAAGCTTTCTTT

V: TRBV18
size: .
D: .
J: TRBJ1-3
CDR3: CASSPAGIAAGNTIYF
DNA: TGTGCCAGCTCACCGGCAGGGATAGCTGCTGGAAACACCATATATTTT

V: TRBV6-5
size: .
D: .
J: TRBJ1-4
CDR3: CASSYGQANEKLFF
DNA: TGTGCCAGCAGTTACGGGCAGGCTAATGAAAAACTGTTTTTT

V: TRBV6-5
size: .
D: TRBD1
J: TRBJ2-3
CDR3: CASSRQGAGTDTQYF
DNA: TGTGCCAGCAGTCGACAGGGGGCAGGCACAGATACGCAGTATTTT

V: TRBV5-1
size: .
D: .
J: TRBJ2-2
CDR3: CASSPRPTAGTGELFF
DNA: TGCGCCAGCAGCCCTCGTCCTACCGCGGGCACCGGGGAGCTGTTTTTT

V: TRBV5-1
size: .
D: TRBD2
J: TRBJ2-1
CDR3: CASSLDSGRIYNEQFF
DNA: TGCGCCAGCAGCTTGGATAGCGGGAGGATCTACAATGAGCAGTTCTTC

V: TRBV19
size: once
D: TRBD2
J: TRBJ2-7
CDR3: CASSMGVAGVPTPYEQYF
DNA: TGTGCCAGTAGTATGGGAGTAGCGGGAGTCCCTACCCCCTACGAGCAGTACTTC

V: TRBV18
size: .
D: TRBD1
J: TRBJ2-5
CDR3: CASSPTGAGETQYF
DNA: TGTGCCAGCTCACCGACAGGGGCCGGGGAGACCCAGTACTTC

V: TRBV30
size: .
D: .
J: TRBJ1-5
CDR3: CAWSQGRQGKGNQPQHF
DNA: TGTGCCTGGAGTCAAGGGAGGCAGGGTAAGGGCAATCAGCCCCAGCATTTT

V: TRBV28
size: .
D: .
J: TRBJ1-3
CDR3: CASSGARGDGNTIYF
DNA: TGTGCCAGCAGTGGGGCCAGGGGTGATGGAAACACCATATATTTT

V: TRBV18
size: once
D: TRBD1
J: TRBJ2-2
CDR3: CASSPPGTVNTGELFF
DNA: TGTGCCAGCTCACCTCCCGGGACAGTAAACACCGGGGAGCTGTTTTTT

V: TRBV2
size: .
D: .
J: TRBJ1-2
CDR3: CASSEGQGFQGYTF
DNA: TGTGCCAGCAGTGAAGGTCAGGGATTCCAGGGCTACACCTTC

V: TRBV2
size: .
D: .
J: TRBJ2-5
CDR3: CASSLDRMYQETQYF
DNA: TGTGCCAGCAGTCTTGACAGGATGTACCAAGAGACCCAGTACTTC

V: TRBV19
size: .
D: .
J: TRBJ1-5
CDR3: CASSLRTESNQPQHF
DNA: TGTGCCAGTAGTCTTAGGACAGAAAGCAATCAGCCCCAGCATTTT

V: TRBV27
size: .
D: .
J: TRBJ1-6
CDR3: CASSLASYNSPLHF
DNA: TGTGCCAGCAGTTTGGCCTCCTATAATTCACCCCTCCACTTT

V: TRBV2
size: .
D: TRBD2
J: TRBJ2-1
CDR3: CASGSTSGTNNEQFF
DNA: TGTGCCAGCGGATCGACCTCCGGGACTAACAATGAGCAGTTCTTC

V: TRBV6-5
size: once
D: TRBD2
J: TRBJ2-3
CDR3: CASTPGGNGRNTQYF
DNA: TGTGCCAGCACCCCGGGGGGGAACGGGAGAAATACGCAGTATTTT

V: TRBV11-2
size: once
D: TRBD2
J: TRBJ2-3
CDR3: CASSLLGTSGDTQYF
DNA: TGTGCCAGCAGCCTCCTCGGGACTAGCGGTGATACGCAGTATTTT

V: TRBV4-3
size: .
D: TRBD2
J: TRBJ2-6
CDR3: CASSQGLATGANVLTF
DNA: TGCGCCAGCAGCCAAGGACTAGCGACTGGGGCCAACGTCCTGACTTTC

V: TRBV5-5
size: .
D: .
J: TRBJ1-3
CDR3: CASSLARSSGNTIYF
DNA: TGTGCCAGCAGCTTGGCCAGATCCTCTGGAAACACCATATATTTT

V: TRBV10-1
size: .
D: .
J: TRBJ2-1
CDR3: CASSSSGQQGSYNEQFF
DNA: TGCGCCAGCAGTTCCTCGGGACAACAAGGCTCCTACAATGAGCAGTTCTTC

V: TRBV4-3
size: .
D: TRBD2
J: TRBJ2-1
CDR3: CASSQEIAGRYNEQFF
DNA: TGCGCCAGCAGCCAAGAAATAGCGGGACGGTACAATGAGCAGTTCTTC

V: TRBV19
size: .
D: .
J: TRBJ1-5
CDR3: CASTPREGGVGQPQHF
DNA: TGTGCCAGTACCCCTCGGGAGGGAGGGGTGGGTCAGCCCCAGCATTTT

V: TRBV28
size: .
D: .
J: TRBJ1-1
CDR3: CASSFMQGRTEAFF
DNA: TGTGCCAGCAGTTTTATGCAGGGAAGGACTGAAGCTTTCTTT

V: TRBV9
size: few
D: .
J: TRBJ2-7
CDR3: CASSVGGGETYEQYF
DNA: TGTGCCAGCAGCGTAGGTGGAGGGGAAACCTACGAGCAGTACTTC

V: TRBV2
size: .
D: .
J: TRBJ1-1
CDR3: CASSVAGASLNTEAFF
DNA: TGTGCCAGCAGTGTGGCAGGGGCCAGTTTGAACACTGAAGCTTTCTTT

V: TRBV3-1/TRBV3-2
size: .
D: .
J: TRBJ1-1
CDR3: CASSIFTGYLNTEAFF
DNA: TGTGCCAGCAGCATATTTACAGGGTATCTGAACACTGAAGCTTTCTTT

V: TRBV5-4
size: .
D: TRBD1
J: TRBJ1-4
CDR3: CASSVTGAHEKLFF
DNA: TGTGCCAGCAGCGTCACAGGGGCACATGAAAAACTGTTTTTT

V: TRBV3-1/TRBV3-2
size: .
D: .
J: TRBJ2-1
CDR3: CASSQEGGKSSYNEQFF
DNA: TGTGCCAGCAGCCAAGAAGGAGGGAAGAGCTCCTACAATGAGCAGTTCTTC

V: TRBV7-2
size: .
D: .
J: TRBJ2-5
CDR3: CASSLDGRGGETQYF
DNA: TGTGCCAGCAGCTTAGACGGACGTGGGGGGGAGACCCAGTACTTC

V: TRBV19
size: .
D: .
J: TRBJ1-6
CDR3: CASSPPARQPNSPLHF
DNA: TGTGCCAGTAGTCCCCCTGCGCGACAACCTAATTCACCCCTCCACTTT

V: TRBV11-3
size: .
D: TRBD1
J: TRBJ1-4
CDR3: CASSLDRWSEKLFF
DNA: TGTGCCAGCAGCCTGGACAGGTGGTCTGAAAAACTGTTTTTT

V: TRBV15
size: .
D: .
J: TRBJ2-1
CDR3: CATSREGHSYNEQFF
DNA: TGTGCCACCAGCAGAGAAGGTCACAGCTACAATGAGCAGTTCTTC

V: TRBV4-1
size: .
D: .
J: TRBJ2-1
CDR3: CASSQAGADSTRNEQFF
DNA: TGCGCCAGCAGCCAAGCAGGGGCAGATAGTACTCGGAATGAGCAGTTCTTC

V: TRBV24-1
size: .
D: TRBD2
J: TRBJ2-2
CDR3: CATSDLPSSGSWAGELFF
DNA: TGTGCCACCAGTGATTTGCCCTCTAGCGGGAGCTGGGCCGGGGAGCTGTTTTTT

V: TRBV2
size: .
D: .
J: TRBJ1-4
CDR3: CASSGAGREKLFF
DNA: TGTGCCAGCAGTGGGGCAGGGCGTGAAAAACTGTTTTTT

V: TRBV12-3/TRBV12-4
size: .
D: TRBD1
J: TRBJ1-2
CDR3: CASSLTGTVGYTF
DNA: TGTGCCAGCAGTTTAACGGGGACAGTCGGCTACACCTTC

V: TRBV24-1
size: few
D: TRBD1
J: TRBJ2-1
CDR3: CATSDSHRGDNEQFF
DNA: TGTGCCACCAGTGATTCGCACAGGGGTGACAATGAGCAGTTCTTC

V: TRBV11-2
size: .
D: .
J: TRBJ2-3
CDR3: CASSLGGGPTDTQYF
DNA: TGTGCCAGCAGCTTAGGGGGCGGACCGACAGATACGCAGTATTTT

V: TRBV24-1
size: .
D: .
J: TRBJ1-2
CDR3: CATSEGAYGYTF
DNA: TGTGCCACCAGTGAGGGAGCCTATGGCTACACCTTC

V: TRBV2
size: once
D: TRBD1
J: TRBJ1-1
CDR3: CASSAGTGLQQNTEAFF
DNA: TGTGCCAGCAGTGCTGGGACAGGGCTTCAACAGAACACTGAAGCTTTCTTT

V: TRBV6-5
size: .
D: .
J: TRBJ1-2
CDR3: CASSYSAGSKLNTF
DNA: TGTGCCAGCAGTTACTCTGCAGGGTCGAAGTTGAACACCTTC

V: TRBV19
size: .
D: .
J: TRBJ1-2
CDR3: CASSFVQGSGYGYTF
DNA: TGTGCCAGTAGTTTCGTCCAGGGAAGCGGGTATGGCTACACCTTC

V: TRBV19
size: .
D: TRBD1
J: TRBJ2-7
CDR3: CASTPQGSLHEQYF
DNA: TGTGCCAGTACTCCACAGGGGAGTTTGCACGAGCAGTACTTC

V: TRBV6-2/TRBV6-3
size: .
D: TRBD1
J: TRBJ1-6
CDR3: CASSPPGTVNSPLHF
DNA: TGTGCCAGCAGTCCCCCCGGGACAGTGAATTCACCCCTCCACTTT

V: TRBV9
size: .
D: .
J: TRBJ1-1
CDR3: CASSVAGSTEAFF
DNA: TGTGCCAGCAGCGTAGCGGGAAGTACTGAAGCTTTCTTT

V: TRBV19
size: once
D: .
J: TRBJ1-2
CDR3: CASSTRPIERVYGYTF
DNA: TGTGCCAGTAGTACCCGACCGATAGAACGGGTTTACGGCTACACCTTC

V: TRBV21-1
size: .
D: .
J: TRBJ2-1
CDR3: CASSKSTSGTVNEQFF
DNA: TGTGCCAGCAGCAAGTCGACTAGCGGGACCGTCAATGAGCAGTTCTTC